The 16 T cell receptor beta chains below all came from one sample that was sequenced in a study of blood T cell repertoires in COVID-19. Libraries were prepared by immunoSEQ multiplex PCR; TCRdb keeps only in-frame clonotypes and omits some of them. The sample lists over 80,000 clones, about 89% occurring once. Input material: peripheral blood. The source is a man over 45 with acute or convalescent COVID-19.

The chain employs TRBV6-5 and TRBJ1-5, with D unclear. V was shortened by 2 bases and J by 2 bases, with 7 bases between the two germline ends. The CDR3 covers 14 residues. The germline V gene encodes CDR1 MNHEY and CDR2 SVGAGI. In DNA form, the CDR3 reads TGTGCCAGCAGTTACGCAGCGGGCAATCAGCCCCAGCATTTT. Its protein product is CASSYAAGNQPQHF.

The chain couples TRBV5-1 to TRBJ2-5; D uncertain. Trimming stripped 0 bases from V and 2 bases from J, with 11 bases between. The CDR3 has 15 residues. Germline loops: CDR1 SGHRS, CDR2 YFSETQ. The CDR3 loop is CASSLASGRQETQYF. The CDR3 DNA reads as TGCGCCAGCAGCTTGGCTTCCGGCAGGCAAGAGACCCAGTACTTC.

The chain is built from TRBV6-5 and TRBJ2-3; 9 positions match TRBD2. V was clipped by 5 bases and J by 0 bases; unmatched bases: 3. CDR1 and CDR2 (germline): MNHEY, SVGAGI. CDR3 length: 15 residues. The CDR3 is CASSPGLASTDTQYF. CDR3 sequence (DNA): TGTGCCAGCAGTCCCGGACTAGCGAGCACAGATACGCAGTATTTT.

The V call is TRBV5-6, the J call TRBJ2-5; 8 bases are a match to TRBD2. Trimming cost V 6 bases and J 5 bases; bases outside gene matches: 9. Germline V lookup: CDR1 SGHDT, CDR2 YYEEEE. The CDR3 consists of 14 residues. CDR3 amino acids: CASTFGGGTETQYF. The CDR3 nucleotides read TGTGCCAGCACCTTCGGGGGGGGTACGGAGACCCAGTACTTC.

The rearrangement links TRBV3-1 (or the pseudogene TRBV3-2) to TRBJ2-7, with 9 bases matching TRBD2. J lost 2 bases, V lost 3 bases, and 5 bases had no gene match. This CDR3 comprises 15 residues. CDR1 is LGHDT, CDR2 YNNKEL, per germline (reference sequence). DNA of the CDR3: TGTGCCAGCAGCCACCCCGGGACTAGCCCCTACGAGCAGTACTTC. This codes for CASSHPGTSPYEQYF.

The rearrangement joins TRBV6-6 to TRBJ1-6; a possible D gene is TRBD1 (6 bases). Germline values: CDR1 MNHNY, CDR2 SVGAGI (reference sequence). Deletions cut 5 bases from V and 0 bases from J, with 20 bases between. The CDR3 consists of 19 residues. The CDR3 nucleotides are TGTGCCAGCAGTCGATACGGGGGGCTGTCAAGCTCCTATAATTCACCCCTCCACTTT. This encodes CASSRYGGLSSSYNSPLHF.

This sequence joins TRBV30 and TRBJ1-1; possibly TRBD1 for D (5 bases). V shed 4 bases and J shed 2 bases, with 17 bases lying between them. The CDR3 contains 15 residues. The germline gives CDR1 GTSNPN, CDR2 SVGIG (reference sequence). The CDR3 DNA reads as TGTGCCTGGAAAGTCCCGCAGGGAACCAACACTGAAGCTTTCTTT. The encoded protein is CAWKVPQGTNTEAFF.

V gene TRBV11-2 combines with J gene TRBJ1-3, with D possibly TRBD1 on 5 matching bases. CDR1 SGHAT and CDR2 FQNNGV come from the germline V gene. Trimming left V 6 bases short and J 0 bases short, with 9 bases between. The CDR3 length is 14 residues. DNA for the CDR3: TGTGCCAGCAGAACACAGGTCTCTGGAAACACCATATATTTT. Translated, it gives CASRTQVSGNTIYF.

V and J are TRBV6-5 and TRBJ2-1; D might be TRBD2 (5 bases). Germline-derived CDR1 and CDR2 are MNHEY and SVGAGI. V was pared by 6 bases and J by 4 bases, with 10 bases between. The CDR3 spans 13 residues. The chain's CDR3 is CASSLAAYNEQFF. As DNA, the CDR3 is TGTGCCAGCAGCCTAGCCGCTTACAATGAGCAGTTCTTC.

CDR3: CASSLEPTGGSGTQYF. The CDR3 region has the DNA TGTGCCAGCAGCTTAGAACCTACGGGAGGGAGCGGGACCCAGTACTTC. This chain connects TRBV11-3 to TRBJ2-5, with 8 bases lining up with TRBD2. The V gene's germline CDR1 is SGHNT and CDR2 YENEEA. The CDR3 contains 16 residues. J was trimmed by 7 bases and V by 0 bases; bases with no gene match: 10.

This sequence joins TRBV10-3 and TRBJ2-3; 8 bases are shared with TRBD1. CDR3 size: 15 residues. Germline loops: CDR1 ENHRY, CDR2 SYGVKD. Germline trimming cut 3 bases from V and 5 bases from J; bases unmatched to any gene: 7. CDR3 bases: TGTGCCATCAGTGACGGACAGGGATACCGAGATACGCAGTATTTT. Its protein is CAISDGQGYRDTQYF.

V usage is TRBV7-9 and J usage is TRBJ2-5; 13 bases agree with TRBD2. The ends lost 5 bases at V and 3 bases at J; junction bases unmatched: 6. The length of the CDR3 is 16 residues. The V gene's germline CDR1 is SEHNR and CDR2 FQNEAQ (reference sequence). The CDR3 region has the DNA TGTGCCAGCAGCGTATTAGGGACTAGCGGGAAAGAGACCCAGTACTTC. This sequence encodes CASSVLGTSGKETQYF.

The rearrangement links TRBV19 to TRBJ2-1; 8 bases line up with TRBD2. V lost 5 bases to trimming and J lost 5 bases; unmatched junction nucleotides: 14. Per germline, CDR1 LNHDA and CDR2 SQIVND (reference sequence). The CDR3 has 17 amino acids. DNA of the CDR3: TGTGCCAGTAGTTCCCCATCGAGACTAGCGCTCGACAATGAGCAGTTCTTC. Its translation is CASSSPSRLALDNEQFF.

The V and J genes are TRBV14 and TRBJ2-7; TRBD1 aligns across 7 bases. The length of the CDR3 is 16 residues. CDR1 is SGHDN and CDR2 is FVKESK in the germline V gene. V lost 0 bases to trimming and J lost 4 bases; unmatched junction nucleotides: 9. CDR3 coding DNA: TGTGCCAGCAGCCAAGAAAGGGGGACAGTGGTGTACGAGCAGTACTTC. It translates to CASSQERGTVVYEQYF.

The chain couples TRBV6-5 to TRBJ1-1, with D perhaps matching TRBD1 (6 bases). The CDR3 spans 15 residues. Germline loops: CDR1 MNHEY, CDR2 SVGAGI. V was clipped by 4 bases and J by 0 bases, with 12 bases between them. In DNA, the CDR3 is TGTGCCAGCAGTTTGTCAGGGGCACTGAACACTGAAGCTTTCTTT. Protein product: CASSLSGALNTEAFF.

The CDR3 bases are TGTGCCAGCAGCCATTCCCGTAGCGGGGGGTACTACAATGAGCAGTTCTTC. It codes for CASSHSRSGGYYNEQFF. The gene calls are TRBV3-1 (or the pseudogene TRBV3-2) and TRBJ2-1; 10 bases are a match to TRBD2. CDR3 length: 17 residues. Germline trimming cut 3 bases from V and 3 bases from J; bases unmatched to any gene: 8. Per germline, CDR1 LGHDT and CDR2 YNNKEL (reference sequence).